A single T cell receptor (beta chain) is shown here with its context. As yet, its antigen is unknown. Sequencing libraries made from TCR beta cDNA carried unique molecular identifiers. The T cell input of roughly 0.95 to 11 million gave hundreds of thousands of cDNA molecules. TCRdb fed the PCR reads into MiXCR, producing one record per CDR3 protein. The data show 400,000 to 500,000 distinct CDR3 sequences, approximately 42% seen once. Germline V gene sequence: CDR1 MNHEY, CDR2 SVGAGI. The V end lost 8 bases, the J end lost 0 bases, and 8 bases lay between the germline ends. This CDR3 spans 13 amino acids. These data are taken from a study of post-analysis software for immune sequencing data. Background on the study: Some patients lacked subtype; others had relapsing-remitting, secondary progressive or progressive-relapsing disease. Study findings and constraints: A significant reduction in normalized Chao1 diversity was observed in multiple sclerosis patients versus controls. Patients carried five TRBV segments more frequently than controls did, and TRBV5-6, TRBV5-1 and TRBV20-1 were among them.

This clonotype originated in a girl aged 2 to 9 with multiple sclerosis. The V and J genes are TRBV6-5 and TRBJ2-1, with D possibly being TRBD1 (6 bases). What was sequenced was blood. As DNA, the CDR3 is TGTGCCAGCGTGGACAGCTCCTACAATGAGCAGTTCTTC. It yields the protein CASVDSSYNEQFF.